The 22 T cell receptor beta chains below were found in one sample sequenced in a study of blood T cell repertoires in COVID-19 (dated by TCRdb to 2020 to 2021). The method behind the library was the immunoSEQ multiplex PCR assay. The table was pulled from immuneACCESS by TCRdb, which kept in-frame rearrangements only. Such tables lose some clones; where checked, under half of the loss comes from unresolved V genes, and the rest has no known cause. The sample has roughly 25,000 clones on record, 65% to 80% of them singletons. The ten largest make up under 8% of the sample. The sequenced sample consisted of peripheral blood. Source of these receptors: a middle-aged man with COVID-19, enrolled during active disease.

The gene calls are TRBV24-1 and TRBJ1-2; D uncertain. Trimming cost V 12 bases and J 5 bases, with 15 bases left between them. The CDR3 is 12 amino acids. Germline V CDR1 and CDR2: KGHDR, SFDVKD. CDR3 residues: CASGSSTYGYTF. In DNA, the CDR3 is TGTGCCTCGGGTTCTAGTACGTATGGCTACACCTTC.

The chain employs TRBV9 and TRBJ1-2, with D hard to call. The V and J ends lost 3 bases and 5 bases respectively, with 11 bases between them. Germline lookup yields CDR1 SGDLS and CDR2 YYNGEE. The CDR3 length is 13 residues. In DNA form, the CDR3 reads TGTGCCAGCAGCGACCTCCGGGGATATGGCTACACCTTC. Encoded protein: CASSDLRGYGYTF.

This chain joins TRBV5-1 and TRBJ2-1; D unclear. V lost 0 bases to trimming and J lost 9 bases, with 7 bases between them. CDR3 size: 12 residues. Germline loops: CDR1 SGHRS, CDR2 YFSETQ. Written as DNA, the CDR3 is TGCGCCAGCAGCTTGGTCCGAGGTGAGCAGTTCTTC. This codes for CASSLVRGEQFF.

This chain links TRBV7-9 with TRBJ1-5, with 9 bases lining up with TRBD1. The CDR3 is 16 residues long. The germline CDR1 and CDR2 sequences are SEHNR and FQNEAQ (reference sequence). V trimming: 6 bases; J trimming: 0 bases; junction bases outside the gene matches: 6. The CDR3 bases are TGTGCCAGCAGTCCACAGGGGGCCCTTAGCAATCAGCCCCAGCATTTT. Translation: CASSPQGALSNQPQHF.

J is TRBJ1-1 and V is TRBV16; 8 bases align to TRBD1. J gave up 2 bases and V 1 base, and 6 bases lay outside the gene matches. Germline V lookup: CDR1 KGHSY, CDR2 FQNENV. This CDR3 spans 16 amino acids. In DNA form, the CDR3 reads TGTGCCAGCAGCCAATTCACAGGGGGGATTAACACTGAAGCTTTCTTT. Protein product: CASSQFTGGINTEAFF.

V and J are TRBV10-3 and TRBJ2-3; D possibly corresponds to TRBD2 (6 bases). Trimming removed 6 bases from V and 0 bases from J, with 10 bases in between. Germline values: CDR1 ENHRY, CDR2 SYGVKD. This CDR3 comprises 14 residues. CDR3 region: CAIRLRESTDTQYF. DNA for the CDR3: TGTGCCATCAGGTTACGGGAGAGCACAGATACGCAGTATTTT.

This chain connects TRBV6-4 to TRBJ2-1, with 8 bases that match TRBD1. Trimming at V came to 5 bases and at J to 8 bases, leaving 8 bases not matched to a gene. This CDR3 comprises 14 residues. Germline V gene lookup returns CDR1 MRHNA and CDR2 SNTAGT. The chain's CDR3 is CASSPGQGRDEQFF. CDR3 nucleotides: TGTGCCAGCAGTCCCGGACAGGGCCGCGATGAGCAGTTCTTC.

The V and J genes are TRBV10-3 and TRBJ1-1, with TRBD1 identical over 7 bases. CDR1 ENHRY and CDR2 SYGVKD come from the germline V gene. V shed 3 bases, J shed 2 bases, and the junction held 3 bases outside the gene matches. The CDR3 consists of 14 residues. Here the CDR3 DNA reads TGTGCCATCAGTGACGGGACAGACAACACTGAAGCTTTCTTT. Protein product: CAISDGTDNTEAFF.

This chain connects TRBV10-2 to TRBJ1-5, with D maybe TRBD1 (6 bases). The CDR3 extends over 15 amino acids. Germline V lookup: CDR1 WSHSY, CDR2 SAAADI. Trimming pared 6 bases from V and 3 bases from J, leaving 15 bases between. CDR3 in amino acids: CASREGQTDNQPQHF. The CDR3 nucleotides read TGCGCCAGCAGAGAGGGACAAACGGACAATCAGCCCCAGCATTTT.

In its sample, this clone was seen a few times. The V and J genes are TRBV19 and TRBJ2-7; D is perhaps TRBD2 (5 bases). Trimming stripped 1 base from V and 7 bases from J, with 17 bases between. Per germline, CDR1 LNHDA and CDR2 SQIVND (reference sequence). The CDR3 is 15 amino acids. As DNA, the CDR3 is TGTGCCAGTAGTATAGGTTTCGGGATCCCCGGGGAGCAGTACTTC. Its translation is CASSIGFGIPGEQYF.

The V and J genes are TRBV18 and TRBJ1-1, with 8 bases lining up with TRBD1. CDR1 and CDR2 (germline): KGHSH, LQKENI. The CDR3 covers 14 residues. After removal of 4 bases from V and 4 bases from J, the junction contained 5 bases not matched to a gene. The CDR3 nucleotides are TGTGCCAGCTCACGTCAAGACAGGGGCACTGAAGCTTTCTTT. Protein: CASSRQDRGTEAFF.

V and J are TRBV6-5 and TRBJ2-7; a weak D match, TRBD2 (5 bases). CDR1 and CDR2 (germline): MNHEY, SVGAGI. The CDR3 runs 14 residues. The V and J ends lost 5 bases and 2 bases respectively, with 13 bases between them. The CDR3 nucleotides read TGTGCCAGCAGTCAGAGACGGGAAACCTACGAGCAGTACTTC. This translates into CASSQRRETYEQYF.

V gene TRBV7-3 combines with J gene TRBJ1-2; D uncertain. CDR3 length equals 15 residues. V dropped 5 bases and J dropped 3 bases, with 16 bases sitting between them. The germline CDR1 and CDR2 sequences are SGHTA and FQGTGA. CDR3 region: CASSPTAGPYYGYTF. DNA of the CDR3: TGTGCCAGCAGCCCTACGGCGGGCCCCTACTATGGCTACACCTTC.

This clone turned up a few times. The chain couples TRBV6-5 to TRBJ2-2; tentative D call: TRBD1 (6 bases). The CDR3 has 14 amino acids. The germline gives CDR1 MNHEY, CDR2 SVGAGI. The germline V and J ends were trimmed by 5 bases and 1 base, with 8 bases remaining between them. The CDR3 protein is CASSPTGNTGELFF. In nucleotides, the CDR3 is TGTGCCAGCAGTCCGACAGGGAACACCGGGGAGCTGTTTTTT.

The rearrangement uses TRBV19 and TRBJ1-1; tentatively, D is TRBD1 (6 bases). The length of the CDR3 is 13 residues. The germline gives CDR1 LNHDA, CDR2 SQIVND (reference sequence). The V gene lost 5 bases and the J gene lost 4 bases, with 11 bases spanning the gap. CDR3: CASSSGAITEAFF. DNA for the CDR3: TGTGCCAGTAGTTCAGGGGCGATCACTGAAGCTTTCTTT.

The CDR3 sequence: CASSLAGQGGYEQYF. The CDR3 nucleotides are TGTGCCAGCAGCTTGGCGGGACAGGGGGGGTACGAGCAGTACTTC. The V and J genes are TRBV5-4 and TRBJ2-7; TRBD1 aligns across 11 bases. The CDR3 length is 15 residues. J gave up 4 bases and V 0 bases, and 3 bases lay outside the gene matches. Germline loops: CDR1 SGHNT, CDR2 YYREEE (reference sequence).

Regarding this clone: At one end the junction does not follow the germline gene, possibly because of a read error. The V gene is TRBV19, the J gene TRBJ2-1, with 16 bases lining up with TRBD2. Germline V gene sequence: CDR1 LNHDA, CDR2 SQIVND (reference sequence). The CDR3 is 17 amino acids. The CDR3 DNA reads TGTGCCGGTAGTAGGGGACTAGCGGGGGGGCCGTGGAATGAGCAGTTCTTC. This translates into CAGSRGLAGGPWNEQFF.

This clone was picked up a small number of times. The V gene is TRBV19, the J gene TRBJ2-2; 8 nucleotides match TRBD1. The length of the CDR3 is 16 residues. Germline V gene sequence: CDR1 LNHDA, CDR2 SQIVND (reference sequence). With 1 base clipped from V and 7 bases from J, the junction kept 8 bases outside the gene matches. The chain's CDR3 is CASSIVPGGAGGELFF. The DNA for the CDR3 is TGTGCCAGTAGTATAGTTCCAGGGGGCGCGGGCGGGGAGCTGTTTTTT. Variable domain in full (rest from reference TRBV19 and TRBJ2-2): DGGITQSPKYLFRKEGQNVTLSCEQNLNHDAMYWYRQDPGQGLRLIYYSQIVNDFQKGDIAEGYSVSREKKESFPLTVTSAQKNPTAFYLCASSIVPGGAGGELFFGEGSRLTVL.

The chain carries TRBV4-1 and TRBJ2-5; possibly TRBD2 for D (6 bases). V was shortened by 4 bases and J by 4 bases, with 16 bases between the two germline ends. Germline assignment: CDR1 MGHRA and CDR2 YSYEKL. This CDR3 has 15 amino acids. The CDR3 nucleotides are TGCGCCAGCAGCCCCGGTCTAGCGAGGAGAGAGACCCAGTACTTC. Encoded protein: CASSPGLARRETQYF.

The chain employs TRBV27 and TRBJ2-7; TRBD2 matches at 8 bases. Germline CDR1 is MNHEY and CDR2 is SMNVEV (reference sequence). The CDR3 consists of 13 residues. V shed 7 bases and J 2 bases; nucleotides not matched to a gene: 4. CDR3 nucleotides: TGTGCCAGCAAACTAGCGGCCCCCTACGAGCAGTACTTC. Translated, it gives CASKLAAPYEQYF.

The rearrangement uses TRBV11-2 and TRBJ1-2; D might be TRBD1 (6 bases). CDR3 length equals 13 residues. V lost 6 bases, J lost 5 bases, and 13 bases lay in between. Germline V gene sequence: CDR1 SGHAT, CDR2 FQNNGV. The CDR3 loop is CASRSQGYYGYTF. The CDR3 DNA follows: TGTGCCAGCAGGAGCCAGGGGTATTATGGCTACACCTTC.

The gene calls are TRBV6-6 and TRBJ2-7, with 7 bases identical to TRBD1. Germline CDR1 reads MNHNY; CDR2 reads SVGAGI (reference sequence). The CDR3 extends over 14 amino acids. V lost 6 bases to trimming and J lost 3 bases; unmatched junction nucleotides: 8. The CDR3 here is CASRPGTEGYEQYF. The CDR3 region has the DNA TGTGCCAGCAGACCCGGGACAGAGGGCTACGAGCAGTACTTC.